The source of this T cell receptor (beta chain) is a study of T cell clusters in autoimmune cytopenias. Multiplex touch-down PCR amplified TRB using TRB-A and TRB-B pools in one tube. TCRdb re-called the multiplex PCR reads and gives one entry per CDR3 protein, without DNA. The sample includes over 7,000 distinct CDR3 sequences. This CDR3 is 13 amino acids long. Germline CDR1 and CDR2: LNHDA and SQIVND (reference sequence). Each sample's input was around 270 ng genomic DNA, 30,000 to 45,000 genome equivalents. This clonotype is labeled medium-sized based on frequency. V is TRBV19 and J is TRBJ2-2; no DNA is available, so the TRBD1 call from TCRdb remains unchecked. The TCR sequence derives from a human donor with an autoimmune cytopenia or autoimmune hepatitis (not recorded which). Sequenced material: peripheral blood. This CDR3 is CASSIPGTGELFF. Together with reference TRBV19 and TRBJ2-2, the CDR3 gives the full variable domain: DGGITQSPKYLFRKEGQNVTLSCEQNLNHDAMYWYRQDPGQGLRLIYYSQIVNDFQKGDIAEGYSVSREKKESFPLTVTSAQKNPTAFYLCASSIPGTGELFFGEGSRLTVL.